This T cell receptor (beta chain) was sequenced in a study of CD8 T cells in Susac syndrome. Sequencing of TCR beta was performed on blood CD8+ and CD4+ T cells. CD8+ and CD4+ T cells were negatively isolated; TEMRA cells were FACS-enriched. The CDR3 is 13 amino acids. V dropped 5 bases and J dropped 8 bases, with 12 bases sitting between them. With random hexamers, roughly 0.45 to 1 ug RNA was reverse transcribed. Amplification of TCR beta CDR3 across 54 Vbeta and 13 Jbeta was performed with immunoSEQ multiplex PCR. In TCRdb, the immunoSEQ multiplex PCR reads were re-called with MiXCR into one record per CDR3 protein. Among approximately 200,000 distinct CDR3 sequences listed, roughly 94% were seen once.

Sequencing was carried out using CD4+ T cells from PBMCs. The chain is built from TRBV12-3 or TRBV12-4 and TRBJ1-4; possible D gene TRBD1, 5 bases. The TCR originated in a human donor with multiple sclerosis. The CDR3 sequence is CASSLSRVEKLFF. In nucleotides, the CDR3 is TGTGCCAGCAGTCTTTCCAGGGTGGAAAAACTGTTTTTT.